Listed below are T cell receptor beta chains from one sample, sequenced in a study of CD8 T cells in Susac syndrome. TCRdb processed the immunoSEQ multiplex PCR reads anew with MiXCR; each CDR3 protein has one entry. The table shows about 180,000 distinct CDR3 sequences, with approximately 95% occurring only once. The sequencing sample was made of CD8+ T cells from PBMCs. All receptors come from a human donor with multiple sclerosis. Each CDR3 is given with its conserved first and last residue. D genes are given only for firm matches. The size entry is marked missing in some rows and otherwise reads once, few, many or a size class.

d_call: -; v_call: TRBV7-9; clone_size: -; j_call: TRBJ1-3; cdr3_nt: TGTGCCAGCAGCTTAGTGGGGCAAAGGACGTCTGGAAACACCATATATTTT; cdr3_aa: CASSLVGQRTSGNTIYF
d_call: TRBD2; v_call: TRBV27; clone_size: -; j_call: TRBJ2-5; cdr3_nt: TGTGCCAGCAGCGAGACTAGCGGGAGGGGGCAGACCCAGTACTTC; cdr3_aa: CASSETSGRGQTQYF
d_call: TRBD1; v_call: TRBV20-1; clone_size: -; j_call: TRBJ2-7; cdr3_nt: TGCAGTGCTAGATCTAGGACAGGGAGCGACGAGCAGTACTTC; cdr3_aa: CSARSRTGSDEQYF
d_call: -; v_call: TRBV10-3; clone_size: -; j_call: TRBJ2-5; cdr3_nt: TGTGCCATCCGAACACGTTACCAAGAGACCCAGTACTTC; cdr3_aa: CAIRTRYQETQYF
d_call: -; v_call: TRBV29-1; clone_size: -; j_call: TRBJ2-1; cdr3_nt: TGCAGCGTTGTGGGGGTCGAGCAGTTCTTC; cdr3_aa: CSVVGVEQFF
d_call: TRBD1; v_call: TRBV6-5; clone_size: -; j_call: TRBJ1-1; cdr3_nt: TGTGCCAGCAGTTACTCAGGACAGGGGGGCACTGAAGCTTTCTTT; cdr3_aa: CASSYSGQGGTEAFF
d_call: -; v_call: TRBV7-8; clone_size: -; j_call: TRBJ2-3; cdr3_nt: TGTGCCAGCAGGGATAGATTTGGAGATACGCAGTATTTT; cdr3_aa: CASRDRFGDTQYF
d_call: -; v_call: TRBV6-6; clone_size: -; j_call: TRBJ2-1; cdr3_nt: TGTGCCAGCAGTCAACACCTGTGGAGGGCCGCTGAGCAGTTCTTC; cdr3_aa: CASSQHLWRAAEQFF
d_call: -; v_call: TRBV6-5; clone_size: -; j_call: TRBJ2-5; cdr3_nt: TGTGCCAGCAGCCCTGATGGGTTCCAAGAGACCCAGTACTTC; cdr3_aa: CASSPDGFQETQYF
d_call: -; v_call: TRBV27; clone_size: -; j_call: TRBJ2-5; cdr3_nt: TGTGCCAGCAGTTTTTGGGGTCACGAAGAGACCCAGTACTTC; cdr3_aa: CASSFWGHEETQYF
d_call: -; v_call: TRBV12-5; clone_size: once; j_call: TRBJ2-1; cdr3_nt: TGTGCTAGTGGTCACACAGGCGGGGCGCATGAGCAGTTCTTC; cdr3_aa: CASGHTGGAHEQFF
d_call: -; v_call: TRBV7-9; clone_size: -; j_call: TRBJ2-7; cdr3_nt: TGTGCCAGCAGCTTAGCGACGGAGCGATTCTACGAGCAGTACTTC; cdr3_aa: CASSLATERFYEQYF
d_call: -; v_call: TRBV12-3/TRBV12-4; clone_size: once; j_call: TRBJ2-1; cdr3_nt: TGTGCCAGCCGAGGTGGGTTGCGGGGCCGGGGCAATGAGCAGTTCTTC; cdr3_aa: CASRGGLRGRGNEQFF
d_call: TRBD1; v_call: TRBV10-2; clone_size: -; j_call: TRBJ1-1; cdr3_nt: TGCGCCAGCAGTGAGTTCACAGGGGGCACTGAAGCTTTCTTT; cdr3_aa: CASSEFTGGTEAFF
d_call: -; v_call: TRBV9; clone_size: -; j_call: TRBJ2-7; cdr3_nt: TGTGCCAGCAGCGTAGAGGGGACTGGCTACGAGCAGTACTTC; cdr3_aa: CASSVEGTGYEQYF
d_call: -; v_call: TRBV9; clone_size: -; j_call: TRBJ2-1; cdr3_nt: TGTGCCAGCAGCGTAGGGCGAAACAATGAGCAGTTCTTC; cdr3_aa: CASSVGRNNEQFF
d_call: -; v_call: TRBV3-1; clone_size: -; j_call: TRBJ2-5; cdr3_nt: TGTGCCAGCAGCCAAGACGGAGGGTGGGGCGGTCAAGAGACCCAGTACTTC; cdr3_aa: CASSQDGGWGGQETQYF
d_call: -; v_call: TRBV9; clone_size: -; j_call: TRBJ2-7; cdr3_nt: TGTGCCAGCAGCGCAACGGGACGGAGCTCCTACGAGCAGTACTTC; cdr3_aa: CASSATGRSSYEQYF
d_call: -; v_call: TRBV29-1; clone_size: -; j_call: TRBJ2-7; cdr3_nt: TGCAGCGGGGCCCACTCTCACTACGAGCAGTACTTC; cdr3_aa: CSGAHSHYEQYF
d_call: -; v_call: TRBV5-1; clone_size: -; j_call: TRBJ1-2; cdr3_nt: TGCGCCAGCAGCTGGGACTCTAGCGGCTACACCTTC; cdr3_aa: CASSWDSSGYTF
d_call: TRBD1; v_call: TRBV28; clone_size: -; j_call: TRBJ2-1; cdr3_nt: TGTGCCAGCAGGCAGACAGGGGGCCCTAACAATGAGCAGTTCTTC; cdr3_aa: CASRQTGGPNNEQFF
d_call: TRBD1; v_call: TRBV15; clone_size: -; j_call: TRBJ1-1; cdr3_nt: TGTGCCACCAGCAGGGGACAGGGGGGTACTGAAGCTTTCTTT; cdr3_aa: CATSRGQGGTEAFF
d_call: TRBD1; v_call: TRBV18; clone_size: -; j_call: TRBJ2-7; cdr3_nt: TGTGCCAGCTCACCGTACGGGACAGGGGATTATTCTTTGTATAACGAGCAGTACTTC; cdr3_aa: CASSPYGTGDYSLYNEQYF
d_call: -; v_call: TRBV30; clone_size: -; j_call: TRBJ2-2; cdr3_nt: TGTGCCTGGAGTACCCCATGGGGGGGGCCCAACACCGGGGAGCTGTTTTTT; cdr3_aa: CAWSTPWGGPNTGELFF